The next 31 T cell receptor beta chains were all read from a single sample in a study of Graves' ophthalmopathy and Graves' hyperthyroidism. The sequenced template was RNA, covering the TCR beta CDR3 region. RT-PCR with HTBI primers came first, then second-round multiplex PCR. TCRdb itself ran the multiplex PCR reads through MiXCR, one entry per CDR3 protein. The data show roughly 420,000 distinct CDR3 sequences, around 21% seen once. Source material: peripheral blood. The origin of the receptors is a woman aged 18-30 years with stable Graves' hyperthyroidism.

The CDR3: CASSPPSAESYGYTF. The CDR3 DNA reads as TGTGCCAGCTCACCACCGAGTGCGGAGAGCTATGGCTACACCTTC. V usage is TRBV18 and J usage is TRBJ1-2; the D is unclear. V lost 0 bases and J lost 4, with 12 bases in between. Germline V gives CDR1 KGHSH, CDR2 LQKENI. CDR3 size: 15 residues.

There are many counts of this clonotype. The rearrangement joins TRBV4-1 to TRBJ2-5; a weak D match, TRBD2 (6 bases). Germline loops: CDR1 MGHRA, CDR2 YSYEKL. This CDR3 contains 16 residues. The germline V and J ends were trimmed by 1 base and 3 bases, with 15 bases remaining between them. CDR3 in DNA: TGCGCCAGCAGCCAAGGGAGGGGCGTAAATGAAGAGACCCAGTACTTC. Protein sequence: CASSQGRGVNEETQYF.

V and J are TRBV29-1 and TRBJ2-7; TRBD1 matches 11 bases. The CDR3 runs to 17 residues. CDR1 and CDR2 (germline): SQVTM, ANQGSEA. V was pared by 4 bases and J by 0 bases, with 11 bases of the junction left unmatched. CDR3 nucleotide sequence: TGCAGCGTTGGGGGCTATTCCGGGACAGGGGGCTCCTACGAGCAGTACTTC. This translates into CSVGGYSGTGGSYEQYF.

This clonotype was picked up many times. The genes are TRBV10-3 and TRBJ2-7; TRBD1 aligns across 9 bases. The CDR3 is 12 amino acids. After removal of 8 bases from V and 4 bases from J, the junction contained 3 bases not matched to a gene. The germline V gene has CDR1 ENHRY and CDR2 SYGVKD. This chain's CDR3 is CAIGTGPYEQYF. The CDR3 coding sequence is TGTGCCATCGGGACAGGGCCATACGAGCAGTACTTC.

In its sample, this clonotype was seen many times. The chain employs TRBV27 and TRBJ2-7; TRBD1 aligns across 10 bases. The CDR3 has 16 amino acids. The germline V gene encodes CDR1 MNHEY and CDR2 SMNVEV (reference sequence). With 5 bases clipped from V and 0 bases from J, the junction kept 7 bases outside the gene matches. In nucleotides, the CDR3 is TGTGCCAGCAGTCCCCGACAGGGGGCCATCTCCTACGAGCAGTACTTC. Translated, it gives CASSPRQGAISYEQYF.

This clonotype was detected many times. The chain is built from TRBV7-9 and TRBJ2-7, with 7 bases fitting TRBD1. Germline lookup yields CDR1 SEHNR and CDR2 FQNEAQ (reference sequence). After removal of 3 bases from V and 3 bases from J, the junction contained 8 bases not matched to a gene. The length of the CDR3 is 15 residues. The chain's CDR3 is CASSLPDRAVYEQYF. Here the CDR3 DNA reads TGTGCCAGCAGCTTGCCCGACAGGGCGGTCTACGAGCAGTACTTC.

Ten or more counts support this clonotype. CDR3 nucleotide sequence: TGTGCCAGCAGTGAAGGGGGGGGTACCACTGAAGCTTTCTTT. Encoded protein: CASSEGGGTTEAFF. The rearrangement uses TRBV25-1 and TRBJ1-1; a weak D match, TRBD1 (5 bases). Germline V gene sequence: CDR1 MGHDK, CDR2 SYGVNS. Trimming took off 2 bases at V and 4 bases at J, with 11 bases between the two ends. The CDR3 covers 14 residues.

The V call is TRBV7-8, the J call TRBJ2-7; TRBD1 matches at 7 bases. V gave up 5 bases and J gave up 0 bases; unmatched junction bases: 7. This CDR3 is 15 amino acids long. CDR1 and CDR2 from the germline V gene are SGHVS and FQNEAQ. Here the CDR3 DNA reads TGTGCCAGCAGCCACCGGGACAGATACTCCTACGAGCAGTACTTC. This encodes CASSHRDRYSYEQYF.

This clonotype has more than one count but fewer than ten. CDR3 sequence: CASRDLYYGYTF. In nucleotides, the CDR3 is TGTGCCAGCAGGGACCTCTATTATGGCTACACCTTC. The genes are TRBV6-1 and TRBJ1-2; D not resolved. V was shortened by 6 bases and J by 5 bases, with 10 bases between the two germline ends. Germline CDR1 reads MNHNS; CDR2 reads SASEGT. The CDR3 spans 12 residues.

This clonotype was recorded many times. The CDR3 nucleotides read TGTGCCAGCAGTTCCGGAAGCGGAGAATCCTACGAGCAGTACTTC. It specifies CASSSGSGESYEQYF. The rearrangement joins TRBV6-5 to TRBJ2-7; tentative D call: TRBD2 (5 bases). Germline V gene lookup returns CDR1 MNHEY and CDR2 SVGAGI. Trimming pared 4 bases from V and 1 base from J, leaving 14 bases between. The CDR3 is 15 amino acids.

This clonotype was observed at least ten times. The chain uses TRBV6-2 or TRBV6-3 and TRBJ2-2; a possible D gene is TRBD1 (6 bases). Germline CDR1 reads MNHEY; CDR2 reads SVGEGT. The CDR3 runs 14 residues. V lost 6 bases and J 3 bases, leaving 11 bases between the germline ends. The CDR3 DNA sequence: TGTGCCAGCAGAGGGACAAGCCACACCGGGGAGCTGTTTTTT. It yields the protein CASRGTSHTGELFF.

This clonotype was counted ten times or more. The V gene is TRBV16, the J gene TRBJ1-6; TRBD1 matches at 11 bases. V lost 2 bases, J lost 10 bases, and 1 base stayed unmatched. Germline values: CDR1 KGHSY, CDR2 FQNENV. The CDR3 covers 14 residues. The CDR3 DNA is TGTGCCAGCAGCCAAGGGACAGGGGGATCACCCCTCCACTTT. Translated, it gives CASSQGTGGSPLHF.

This clonotype has ten or more counts. V gene TRBV6-2 or TRBV6-3 combines with J gene TRBJ2-1; D unresolved. CDR1 is MNHEY, CDR2 SVGEGT, per germline. There are 13 residues in the CDR3. V lost 2 bases and J lost 6, with 8 bases in between. The CDR3 here is CASSYRDSNEQFF. DNA of the CDR3: TGTGCCAGCAGTTACCGTGATAGCAATGAGCAGTTCTTC.

This clonotype was detected ten times or more. This rearrangement joins TRBV4-2 to TRBJ1-2; no clear D. The V gene lost 4 bases and the J gene lost 3 bases, with 15 bases spanning the gap. The V gene's germline CDR1 is LGHNA and CDR2 YNFKEQ. This CDR3 comprises 15 residues. This CDR3 is CASSRHVFGDYGYTF. In nucleotides, the CDR3 is TGTGCCAGCAGCCGTCACGTGTTTGGGGACTATGGCTACACCTTC.

V gene TRBV27 combines with J gene TRBJ2-6; D perhaps matches TRBD2 (6 bases). The CDR3 sequence is 15 residues long. Germline lookup yields CDR1 MNHEY and CDR2 SMNVEV (reference sequence). V was trimmed by 1 base and J by 6 bases, leaving 10 bases between them. CDR3 in DNA: TGTGCCAGCAGTTTATGGGGGGTCGCGGCCAACGTCCTGACTTTC. Its protein is CASSLWGVAANVLTF.

V and J are TRBV30 and TRBJ1-5; the match to TRBD1 covers 10 bases. Trimming at V came to 1 base and at J to 5 bases, leaving 2 bases not matched to a gene. The germline gives CDR1 GTSNPN, CDR2 SVGIG (reference sequence). The CDR3 consists of 14 residues. CDR3 DNA sequence: TGTGCCTGGAGTGGAGGACAGGGGGATCAGCCCCAGCATTTT. Its translation: CAWSGGQGDQPQHF.

The table lists this clonotype with many counts. The chain links TRBV25-1 to TRBJ2-7, with D unresolved. Germline values: CDR1 MGHDK, CDR2 SYGVNS. Trimming pared 1 base from V and 3 bases from J, leaving 10 bases between. The CDR3 covers 14 residues. CDR3 bases: TGTGCCAGCAGTGAATCGGGCTCCTTCTACGAGCAGTACTTC. Translated: CASSESGSFYEQYF.

This clonotype has ten or more counts. The CDR3 coding sequence is TGTGCCAGCAGCTTAACCAGCGGGAGTTTAAAGACCCAGTACTTC. Translating gives CASSLTSGSLKTQYF. This chain connects TRBV11-2 to TRBJ2-5; 8 bases agree with TRBD2. The CDR3 has 15 residues. Germline V gene sequence: CDR1 SGHAT, CDR2 FQNNGV. The trim removed 2 bases at V and 6 bases at J, leaving 8 bases unmatched.

Only a few counts were recorded for this clonotype. CDR3 region: CATSAPGQGRTGELFF. The DNA for the CDR3 is TGTGCCACCAGTGCCCCGGGACAGGGGCGAACCGGGGAGCTGTTTTTT. This sequence joins TRBV24-1 and TRBJ2-2; the match to TRBD1 covers 10 bases. This CDR3 comprises 16 residues. V was pared by 5 bases and J by 5 bases, with 7 bases of the junction left unmatched. Per the germline V gene, CDR1 is KGHDR and CDR2 is SFDVKD.

Many counts were recorded for this clonotype. This chain joins TRBV12-5 and TRBJ2-7, with D unclear. Per germline, CDR1 LGHNT and CDR2 FRNRAP. The V gene lost 4 bases and the J gene lost 5 bases, with 9 bases spanning the gap. The CDR3 runs to 12 residues. The CDR3: CASGWILNEQYF. The CDR3 bases are TGTGCTAGTGGTTGGATTCTGAACGAGCAGTACTTC.

At least ten counts were recorded for this clonotype. V gene TRBV6-5 combines with J gene TRBJ2-7, with 10 bases identical to TRBD1. Trimming at V came to 4 bases and at J to 4 bases, leaving 4 bases not matched to a gene. The CDR3 has 14 residues. The germline V gene has CDR1 MNHEY and CDR2 SVGAGI. CDR3 sequence (DNA): TGTGCCAGCAGTTGGGGACAGGGGCCTTACGAGCAGTACTTC. It is translated as CASSWGQGPYEQYF.

The chain combines TRBV5-6 with TRBJ1-6; D might be TRBD1 (5 bases). V shed 2 bases and J shed 0 bases, with 9 bases lying between them. The V gene's germline CDR1 is SGHDT and CDR2 YYEEEE. This CDR3 contains 16 residues. The CDR3 nucleotides read TGTGCCAGCAGCTTTCACAGGAGCTCCTATAATTCACCCCTCCACTTT. Its protein product is CASSFHRSSYNSPLHF.

This clonotype occurred many times. A much larger clone lies a single base off, so this may be a read error. V is TRBV6-1 and J is TRBJ1-1; D is perhaps TRBD1 (5 bases). This CDR3 is 11 amino acids long. Germline CDR1 and CDR2: MNHNS and SASEGT. DNA for the CDR3: TGTACCAGCAGTACACAGGTTTGGGCTTTCTTT. As protein: CTSSTQVWAFF.

The chain has TRBV5-1 and TRBJ2-6; 10 nucleotides match TRBD1. V shed 5 bases and J 4 bases; nucleotides not matched to a gene: 9. CDR1 is SGHRS, CDR2 YFSETQ, per germline. This CDR3 has 17 amino acids. In DNA, the CDR3 is TGCGCCAGCAGAATTGACAGGGGGCTGGAAGGGGCCAACGTCCTGACTTTC. Protein product: CASRIDRGLEGANVLTF. The full variable domain, completed using reference TRBV5-1 and TRBJ2-6, is KAGVTQTPRYLIKTRGQQVTLSCSPISGHRSVSWYQQTPGQGLQFLFEYFSETQRNKGNFPGRFSGRQFSNSRSEMNVSTLELGDSALYLCASRIDRGLEGANVLTFGAGSRLTVL.

About this clonotype: The conserved phenylalanine or tryptophan is not found at the CDR3 terminus, so this likely reflects a read error. The chain employs TRBV10-1 and TRBJ2-5; 7 bases fit TRBD2. The CDR3 extends over 12 amino acids. From germline, CDR1 is WNHNN and CDR2 SYGVQD (reference sequence). J was trimmed by 9 bases and V by 6 bases; bases with no gene match: 7. The chain's CDR3 is CASRERRESQYY. Here the CDR3 DNA reads TGCGCCAGCAGGGAGCGGCGGGAGTCCCAGTACTAC.

This clonotype has a count of ten or more. This chain connects TRBV7-2 to TRBJ2-4, with a possible D match to TRBD2 (6 bases). Looked up from germline, CDR1 is SGHTA and CDR2 is FQGNSA. The CDR3 contains 14 residues. With 4 bases removed from V and 7 bases from J, the gap between germline ends came to 14 bases. The DNA for the CDR3 is TGTGCCAGCAGCTCGGGACTCGCAGGGAACATTCAGTACTTC. Amino acids: CASSSGLAGNIQYF. The full variable domain, in which reference TRBV7-2 and TRBJ2-4 provide the parts outside the CDR3, is GAGVSQSPSNKVTEKGKDVELRCDPISGHTALYWYRQSLGQGLEFLIYFQGNSAPDKSGLPSDRFSAERTGGSVSTLTIQRTQQEDSAVYLCASSSGLAGNIQYFGAGTRLSVL.

Ten or more counts support this clonotype. The rearrangement uses TRBV5-6 and TRBJ1-5; 9 bases match TRBD1. Looked up from germline, CDR1 is SGHDT and CDR2 is YYEEEE. This CDR3 comprises 13 residues. Unmatched junction bases numbered 3, after V lost 2 bases and J lost 9 bases. CDR3 in DNA: TGTGCCAGCAGCTTACAGGGGGCGCGGCCCCAGCATTTT. Protein product: CASSLQGARPQHF.

This clonotype has at least ten counts. The CDR3 sequence is CATSDLRLAYEQYF. DNA of the CDR3: TGTGCCACCAGTGACCTTAGACTGGCCTACGAGCAGTACTTC. V gene TRBV24-1 combines with J gene TRBJ2-7; no clear D gene. Germline V gives CDR1 KGHDR, CDR2 SFDVKD. The CDR3 contains 14 residues. V was cut by 4 bases and J by 2 bases, with 11 bases left in between.

This clonotype was observed many times. The chain combines TRBV20-1 with TRBJ1-5; no clear D. Germline CDR1 reads DFQATT; CDR2 reads SNEGSKA (reference sequence). Trimming took 7 bases from V and 8 from J, leaving 15 bases between them. CDR3 length: 12 residues. CDR3: CSVGMGREPQHF. The CDR3, as DNA: TGCAGTGTAGGGATGGGGAGGGAGCCCCAGCATTTT.

Many counts were recorded for this clonotype. The rearrangement links TRBV19 to TRBJ2-5, with 7 positions matching TRBD1. The CDR3 sequence is 13 residues long. Per the germline V gene, CDR1 is LNHDA and CDR2 is SQIVND (reference sequence). V lost 7 bases and J lost 1; bases outside the gene matches: 3. CDR3: CASNRGFQETQYF. The CDR3 nucleotides read TGTGCCAGTAACAGGGGCTTCCAAGAGACCCAGTACTTC.

This clonotype was counted ten times or more. The chain recombines TRBV2 with TRBJ1-2; 10 bases are a match to TRBD1. The CDR3 extends over 16 amino acids. The V gene end was trimmed by 6 bases and the J gene end by 4 bases; junction bases not matched to a gene: 11. From germline, CDR1 is SNHLY and CDR2 FYNNEI. For the CDR3, the DNA is TGTGCCAGCAGGGGAATGGGGGACAGGGGTACCTATGGCTACACCTTC. Protein sequence: CASRGMGDRGTYGYTF.